These 9 T cell receptor beta chains share one sample of origin, sequenced in a study. TCRdb processed the RT-PCR reads anew with MiXCR; each CDR3 protein has one entry. The table lists almost 700,000 distinct CDR3 sequences, 14% of them singletons, with 3% to 4.5% in the top ten. Sequenced sample: memory CD4+ T cells from blood. The receptors shown here come from a female donor in good health, serving as a healthy control.

This chain links TRBV29-1 with TRBJ2-1; possibly TRBD2 for D (5 bases). The V gene's germline CDR1 is SQVTM and CDR2 ANQGSEA. CDR3 length equals 13 residues. V was clipped by 1 base and J by 14 bases, with 18 bases between them. The CDR3 coding sequence is TGCAGCGTTGAAGGTCGTGGGAAAGTAGCGAAGTTCTTC. It translates to CSVEGRGKVAKFF.

This clonotype was observed a handful of times. The rearrangement links TRBV7-9 to TRBJ2-1; 9 positions match TRBD2. The trim removed 6 bases at V and 6 bases at J, leaving 9 bases unmatched. The length of the CDR3 is 15 residues. CDR1 and CDR2 (germline): SEHNR, FQNEAQ (reference sequence). The CDR3 DNA is TGTGCCAGCAGTTTGCCGGGACTAGCCTCCAATGAGCAGTTCTTC. Its protein is CASSLPGLASNEQFF.

The V and J genes are TRBV20-1 and TRBJ2-5; perhaps D is TRBD1 or TRBD2 (5 bases each). Germline values: CDR1 DFQATT, CDR2 SNEGSKA (reference sequence). Trimming left V 6 bases short and J 4 bases short, with 15 bases between. There are 13 residues in the CDR3. The CDR3 DNA sequence: TGCAGTGCCCTCTGGGGCGGGTTAGAGACCCAGTACTTC. Protein product: CSALWGGLETQYF.

This clonotype was recorded a few times. The chain has TRBV6-1 and TRBJ1-1; D might be TRBD1 (5 bases). Trimming stripped 8 bases from V and 1 base from J, with 11 bases between. Germline V lookup: CDR1 MNHNS, CDR2 SASEGT. The CDR3 runs to 13 residues. CDR3 nucleotide sequence: TGTGCCAGCGCAGGGTGGGAGAACACTGAAGCTTTCTTT. Translating gives CASAGWENTEAFF.

The table lists this clonotype with a few counts. The V and J genes are TRBV6-4 and TRBJ1-2; D unresolved. Between the trimmed V and J ends, which lost 2 bases and 7 bases, there was a span of 11 bases. CDR3 size: 13 residues. Germline loops: CDR1 MRHNA, CDR2 SNTAGT. This CDR3 is CASSDGRSGGYTF. CDR3 DNA sequence: TGTGCCAGCAGTGACGGAAGGTCAGGTGGCTACACCTTC.

This rearrangement joins TRBV25-1 to TRBJ1-2, with TRBD1 as a possible D gene (5 bases). CDR3 length: 12 amino acids. Germline CDR1 and CDR2: MGHDK and SYGVNS. With 7 bases removed from V and 3 bases from J, the gap between germline ends came to 9 bases. For the CDR3, the DNA is TGTGCCAGCAACAAGGGGTACTATGGCTACACCTTC. Encoded protein: CASNKGYYGYTF.

This clonotype was observed a handful of times. The rearrangement uses TRBV20-1 and TRBJ1-4, with D possibly being TRBD1 (5 bases). The germline gives CDR1 DFQATT, CDR2 SNEGSKA (reference sequence). There are 14 residues in the CDR3. V lost 3 bases, J lost 8 bases, and 16 bases lay in between. CDR3 sequence: CSAREGSVGEKLFF. CDR3 sequence (DNA): TGCAGTGCTAGGGAGGGGTCAGTGGGGGAAAAACTGTTTTTT.

This clonotype was recorded at least ten times. V is TRBV4-3 and J is TRBJ1-2; D may be TRBD1 (6 bases). CDR1 and CDR2 from the germline V gene are LGHNA and YSLEER. CDR3 length: 14 amino acids. V was shortened by 0 bases and J by 10 bases, with 15 bases between the two germline ends. The CDR3 nucleotides read TGCGCCAGCAGCCAAGATTTGGGAAGGGGGGACTACACCTTC. Translating gives CASSQDLGRGDYTF.

The J gene is TRBJ2-1, the V gene TRBV11-2; 7 bases agree with TRBD2. V shed 5 bases, J shed 7 bases, and the junction held 8 bases outside the gene matches. This CDR3 spans 14 amino acids. Germline V gene data show CDR1 as SGHAT and CDR2 as FQNNGV. The CDR3 DNA sequence: TGTGCCAGCAGCCCCCGACTAGCAGTTAATGAGCAGTTCTTC. As protein: CASSPRLAVNEQFF.